Below are 29 T cell receptor beta chains sequenced from a single sample in a study of T cell responses to AZD1222 COVID-19 vaccine. The protocol was immunoSEQ multiplex PCR, while the TCRdb copy is restricted to in-frame clones and leaves out a portion. The data contain around 140,000 clones, roughly 92% of them singletons. Sample: peripheral blood, taken on day 0 of AZD1222 vaccination. These receptors were obtained from an adult in good health.

The rearrangement joins TRBV15 to TRBJ2-7, with unresolved D. V shed 1 base and J shed 2 bases, with 6 bases lying between them. This CDR3 spans 13 amino acids. Per germline, CDR1 LNHNV and CDR2 YYDKDF (reference sequence). DNA for the CDR3: TGTGCCACCAGCAGAGTGCTAGCCTACGAGCAGTACTTC. Protein sequence: CATSRVLAYEQYF.

The chain uses TRBV5-5 and TRBJ1-6, with D possibly being TRBD1 (6 bases). This CDR3 has 14 residues. The V end was cut by 4 bases, the J end by 7 bases, with 12 bases between. Germline V gene lookup returns CDR1 SGHKS and CDR2 YYEKEE (reference sequence). The CDR3 region has the DNA TGTGCCAGCAGCCGTTGGGGGGCGAATTCACCCCTCCACTTT. It yields the protein CASSRWGANSPLHF.

The chain couples TRBV5-6 to TRBJ1-6, with 8 bases lining up with TRBD1. V shed 5 bases and J 7 bases; nucleotides not matched to a gene: 2. The CDR3 is made up of 13 amino acids. Germline V gene lookup returns CDR1 SGHDT and CDR2 YYEEEE. CDR3 nucleotide sequence: TGTGCCAGCAGTTGGACAGGGAATTCACCCCTCCACTTT. It yields the protein CASSWTGNSPLHF.

The chain is built from TRBV28 and TRBJ1-4; 8 bases are shared with TRBD1. V lost 1 base and J lost 7; bases outside the gene matches: 5. The V gene's germline CDR1 is MDHEN and CDR2 SYDVKM. This CDR3 has 15 residues. CDR3 nucleotides: TGTGCCAGCAGTTTATTCGCCGGGACAGGTGAAAAACTGTTTTTT. Amino acid sequence: CASSLFAGTGEKLFF.

The CDR3 spells CASSAGLGVPYEQYF. The CDR3 DNA reads TGTGCCAGCAGTGCGGGACTAGGGGTTCCCTACGAGCAGTACTTC. The chain employs TRBV6-4 and TRBJ2-7; TRBD2 agrees at 8 bases. The CDR3 spans 15 residues. With V trimmed by 4 bases and J by 2 bases, 7 bases remained unmatched. CDR1 and CDR2 from the germline V gene are MRHNA and SNTAGT.

The J gene is TRBJ2-1, the V gene TRBV4-1; 9 bases match TRBD1. The CDR3 is 16 residues long. Germline values: CDR1 MGHRA, CDR2 YSYEKL. The ends lost 3 bases at V and 5 bases at J; junction bases unmatched: 8. CDR3 loop: CASSQTQGAVNNEQFF. The CDR3 DNA sequence: TGCGCCAGCAGCCAGACACAGGGGGCGGTAAACAATGAGCAGTTCTTC.

V and J are TRBV9 and TRBJ2-2; the match to TRBD1 covers 7 bases. The CDR3 runs to 15 residues. Germline values: CDR1 SGDLS, CDR2 YYNGEE. The ends lost 0 bases at V and 2 bases at J; junction bases unmatched: 1. The CDR3 DNA sequence: TGTGCCAGCAGCGTAGGGACAGGTAACACCGGGGAGCTGTTTTTT. Translating it yields CASSVGTGNTGELFF.

This chain links TRBV7-8 with TRBJ2-2; 7 bases align to TRBD2. This CDR3 comprises 19 residues. Germline lookup yields CDR1 SGHVS and CDR2 FQNEAQ. The junction had 15 bases not matched to a gene; V was cut back by 1 base and J by 4 bases. The CDR3 DNA reads TGTGCCAGCAGCTTAGTGTTCGTATATCAGGGCGGGAGCACCGGGGAGCTGTTTTTT. Translating it yields CASSLVFVYQGGSTGELFF.

The chain couples TRBV3-1 (or the pseudogene TRBV3-2) to TRBJ1-3, with a tentative D call TRBD1 (6 bases). The CDR3 is made up of 17 amino acids. Per the germline V gene, CDR1 is LGHDT and CDR2 is YNNKEL (reference sequence). V was pared by 3 bases and J by 4 bases, with 19 bases between. The CDR3 nucleotides read TGTGCCAGCAGCCAGCCATTAATACAGGGATCAGGAAACACCATATATTTT. It specifies CASSQPLIQGSGNTIYF.

The rearrangement links TRBV6-5 to TRBJ2-7; no definite D call. The V end was cut by 7 bases, the J end by 3 bases, with 13 bases between. In germline, CDR1 is MNHEY, CDR2 SVGAGI. The CDR3 runs 13 residues. CDR3 coding DNA: TGTGCCAGCAACCAAAAAACGTACTACGAGCAGTACTTC. It is translated as CASNQKTYYEQYF.

V is TRBV6-4 and J is TRBJ1-2; 7 nucleotides align to TRBD1. Losses at the gene ends were 5 bases for V and 6 bases for J; bases not matched to a gene: 9. The CDR3 runs 14 residues. The germline V gene has CDR1 MRHNA and CDR2 SNTAGT. The CDR3 spells CASSPTGSFHGYTF. CDR3 nucleotide sequence: TGTGCCAGCAGTCCGACAGGGAGTTTCCATGGCTACACCTTC.

The chain employs TRBV5-1 and TRBJ2-7; no firm D call. The CDR3 is 15 amino acids. Trimming took 3 bases from V and 1 from J, leaving 14 bases between them. The germline V gene encodes CDR1 SGHRS and CDR2 YFSETQ. The CDR3 loop reads CASSSLADRSYEQYF. The CDR3 coding sequence is TGCGCCAGCAGCTCATTAGCCGACCGATCCTACGAGCAGTACTTC.

This chain links TRBV12-5 with TRBJ2-7; D is unclear. V was shortened by 5 bases and J by 0 bases, with 23 bases between the two germline ends. CDR3 length: 18 residues. Germline V CDR1 and CDR2: LGHNT, FRNRAP. CDR3 sequence reads: CASGTSRRGTVSSYEQYF. The CDR3 coding sequence is TGTGCTAGTGGTACATCTAGGCGAGGTACGGTAAGCTCCTACGAGCAGTACTTC.

The V gene is TRBV11-2, the J gene TRBJ1-4, with TRBD1 matching 8 bases. This CDR3 contains 18 residues. Trimming at V came to 5 bases and at J to 2 bases, leaving 13 bases not matched to a gene. CDR1 and CDR2 (germline): SGHAT, FQNNGV. CDR3 residues: CASSQRTGKSATNEKLFF. The CDR3 nucleotides read TGTGCCAGCAGCCAACGGACAGGGAAGTCTGCGACTAATGAAAAACTGTTTTTT.

The chain recombines TRBV5-5 with TRBJ2-7; D is uncertain. Trimming took off 0 bases at V and 1 base at J, with 8 bases between the two ends. The germline V gene encodes CDR1 SGHKS and CDR2 YYEKEE (reference sequence). This CDR3 has 14 amino acids. As DNA, the CDR3 is TGTGCCAGCAGCTTGGAAAGCGAATCCTACGAGCAGTACTTC. Its translation is CASSLESESYEQYF.

J is TRBJ2-2 and V is TRBV27; 10 bases are shared with TRBD2. Per germline, CDR1 MNHEY and CDR2 SMNVEV (reference sequence). V was pared by 5 bases and J by 4 bases, with 10 bases of the junction left unmatched. The length of the CDR3 is 17 residues. The CDR3: CASSLGRAGGGTGELFF. The CDR3 nucleotides are TGTGCCAGCAGTCTAGGGCGAGCGGGAGGGGGCACCGGGGAGCTGTTTTTT.

The rearrangement joins TRBV9 to TRBJ1-2; possibly TRBD1 for D (6 bases). The CDR3 covers 17 residues. V was pared by 0 bases and J by 4 bases, with 19 bases between. Per germline, CDR1 SGDLS and CDR2 YYNGEE. The CDR3 protein is CASSVVSNGGAGYGYTF. Here the CDR3 DNA reads TGTGCCAGCAGCGTAGTTAGTAATGGGGGCGCGGGCTATGGCTACACCTTC.

This clone was detected once. The chain combines TRBV5-4 with TRBJ2-3; D possibly matches TRBD1 or TRBD2 (5 bases each). The CDR3 is 14 residues long. Germline lookup yields CDR1 SGHNT and CDR2 YYREEE (reference sequence). V lost 2 bases to trimming and J lost 6 bases, with 13 bases between them. CDR3 in amino acids: CASSFGGAQDTQYF. For the CDR3, the DNA is TGTGCCAGCAGCTTTGGGGGAGCCCAGGATACGCAGTATTTT.

The V and J genes are TRBV6-5 and TRBJ1-6; 7 bases line up with TRBD1. J lost 14 bases, V lost 0 bases, and 7 bases had no gene match. Per germline, CDR1 MNHEY and CDR2 SVGAGI. CDR3 length equals 14 residues. The CDR3 bases are TGTGCCAGCAGTTACTCACAGGCCCAGGGGGCCCTCCACTTT. It specifies CASSYSQAQGALHF.

The genes are TRBV13 and TRBJ1-3; D perhaps matches TRBD1 (5 bases). Trimming took off 8 bases at V and 2 bases at J, with 13 bases between the two ends. From germline, CDR1 is PRHDT and CDR2 FYEKMQ (reference sequence). This CDR3 is built from 14 residues. The CDR3 DNA is TGTGCCAGCTCCAGCACAGGAGCTGGAAACACCATATATTTT. Its translation is CASSSTGAGNTIYF.

In DNA form, the CDR3 reads TGTGCCAGCAGTGAGGTGTGGGCAGGGACAGGAAACACCATATATTTT. Translated: CASSEVWAGTGNTIYF. J is TRBJ1-3 and V is TRBV28, with a weak D call TRBD1 (6 bases). The V gene's germline CDR1 is MDHEN and CDR2 SYDVKM. CDR3 length equals 16 residues. The ends were cut back, 5 bases at V and 4 bases at J, with 18 bases in the middle.

For this clone: Different DNA sequences within this sample yield the same CDR3. The chain employs TRBV18 and TRBJ2-7; the D is unclear. V was trimmed by 0 bases and J by 3 bases, leaving 9 bases between them. The CDR3 loop spans 14 amino acids. Germline V gene lookup returns CDR1 KGHSH and CDR2 LQKENI. This CDR3 reads CASSPPGRNYEQYF. CDR3 nucleotide sequence: TGTGCCAGCTCACCACCCGGTAGAAACTACGAGCAGTACTTC.

V is TRBV20-1 and J is TRBJ1-2; no reliable D call. Trimming shortened V by 3 bases and J by 6 bases, and 8 bases separated the two germline ends. The CDR3 has 11 amino acids. CDR1 and CDR2 (germline): DFQATT, SNEGSKA (reference sequence). The CDR3 loop reads CSASGYNGYTF. CDR3 bases: TGCAGTGCTAGTGGTTACAATGGCTACACCTTC.

The chain uses TRBV7-9 and TRBJ2-7; a possible D gene is TRBD2 (6 bases). Deletions cut 5 bases from V and 3 bases from J, with 23 bases between. CDR3 length: 17 residues. Germline values: CDR1 SEHNR, CDR2 FQNEAQ (reference sequence). CDR3 loop: CASSQLGGQGSHYEQYF. For the CDR3, the DNA is TGTGCCAGCAGCCAATTAGGAGGGCAAGGGAGCCACTACGAGCAGTACTTC.

The chain couples TRBV7-9 to TRBJ2-2; the D gene is possibly TRBD2 (5 bases). The ends were cut back, 1 base at V and 0 bases at J, with 6 bases in the middle. The CDR3 is made up of 15 amino acids. Germline V gives CDR1 SEHNR, CDR2 FQNEAQ (reference sequence). The CDR3 DNA reads as TGTGCCAGCAGCTTAGGGGAGACGAACACCGGGGAGCTGTTTTTT. The encoded protein is CASSLGETNTGELFF.

The chain employs TRBV30 and TRBJ1-1; the D gene is possibly TRBD1 (6 bases). Germline-derived CDR1 and CDR2 are GTSNPN and SVGIG (reference sequence). V lost 0 bases and J lost 6, with 11 bases in between. The CDR3 sequence is 13 residues long. CDR3 DNA sequence: TGTGCCTGGAGTGTAGGGGGAAAGGCTGAAGCTTTCTTT. Translated: CAWSVGGKAEAFF. Drawing the rest from reference TRBV30 and TRBJ1-1, the complete variable domain is SQTIHQWPATLVQPVGSPLSLECTVEGTSNPNLYWYRQAAGRGLQLLFYSVGIGQISSEVPQNLSASRPQDRQFILSSKKLLLSDSGFYLCAWSVGGKAEAFFGQGTRLTVV.

The gene calls are TRBV5-1 and TRBJ1-1, with D uncertain. V gave up 0 bases and J gave up 2 bases, with 8 bases separating them. CDR3 length: 14 residues. CDR1 is SGHRS, CDR2 YFSETQ, per germline. The CDR3, as DNA: TGCGCCAGCAGCTTGGGCAGACCAAACACTGAAGCTTTCTTT. Protein sequence: CASSLGRPNTEAFF.

This clone was detected a few times. The chain carries TRBV21-1 and TRBJ2-1; the table's D call of TRBD2 was not tested on the DNA. TRBV21-1 is designated a pseudogene. This CDR3 is built from 16 residues. The DNA of the CDR3 is TGTGCCAGCAGCAAAAATTTGGGGGAGGCCGCCAATGAGCAGTTCTTC. It specifies CASSKNLGEAANEQFF.

This rearrangement joins TRBV5-6 to TRBJ2-7; D is undetermined. Germline-derived CDR1 and CDR2 are SGHDT and YYEEEE. The V end lost 1 base, the J end lost 3 bases, and 11 bases lay between the germline ends. This CDR3 has 14 residues. Written as DNA, the CDR3 is TGTGCCAGCAGCTTGATTGGGCCCGACTACGAGCAGTACTTC. Translated: CASSLIGPDYEQYF.